This T cell receptor beta chain came from a study of shared clonotypes between healthy human individuals. Broader study findings: Sequencing depth was expected to influence donor clonotype sharing. Generation probabilities were higher for clonotypes shared across all four sorted-subset donors than for unshared ones.

Regarding this clone: Antigen unknown.

Clones were sequenced by immunoSEQ multiplex PCR, and TCRdb holds only the in-frame ones, with some missing. The sample has a few hundred thousand clones; about 69% are singletons. The CDR3 runs to 16 residues. Looked up from germline, CDR1 is SGHVT and CDR2 is SQSDAQ. V lost 3 bases to trimming and J lost 5 bases, with 19 bases between them. Participating donors were healthy, HIV-negative adults free of recent acute infections or vaccinations. It was into CD45RA+ naive and CD45RA-negative memory subsets that the CD4+ cells were split. The genes are TRBV7-4 and TRBJ1-1, with D unresolved. The clonotype was recovered from a man aged 25 to 40 in good health. Sequencing was carried out using memory CD4+ T cells sorted from blood. The subset denotes: CD45RA-negative fraction. CDR3 amino acids: CASSFSLGSGRTEAFF. CDR3 DNA sequence: TGTGCCAGCAGCTTCTCGTTAGGGTCTGGGCGGACTGAAGCTTTCTTT.